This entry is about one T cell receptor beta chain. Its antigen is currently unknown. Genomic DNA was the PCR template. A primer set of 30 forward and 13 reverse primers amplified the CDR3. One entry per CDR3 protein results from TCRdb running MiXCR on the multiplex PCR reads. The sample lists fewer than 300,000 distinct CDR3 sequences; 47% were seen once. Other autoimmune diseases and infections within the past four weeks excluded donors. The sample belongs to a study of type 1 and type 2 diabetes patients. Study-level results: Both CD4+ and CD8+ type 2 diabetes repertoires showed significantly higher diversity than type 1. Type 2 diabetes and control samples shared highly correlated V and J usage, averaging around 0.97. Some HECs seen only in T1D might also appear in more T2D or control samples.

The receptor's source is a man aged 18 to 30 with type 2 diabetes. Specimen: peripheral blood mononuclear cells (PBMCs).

The DNA for the CDR3 is TGCAGTGCTAGTCTAGGGGCCCAAGAGACCCAGTACTTC. Amino acid sequence: CSASLGAQETQYF. The chain uses TRBV20-1 and TRBJ2-5; a weak D match, TRBD1 (5 bases). CDR3 length: 13 amino acids. Per the germline V gene, CDR1 is DFQATT and CDR2 is SNEGSKA (reference sequence). The ends were cut back, 3 bases at V and 1 base at J, with 9 bases in the middle.